This TCR beta chain originates from a study of shared clonotypes between healthy human individuals. How the authors handled the data: As immunoSEQ supplied junction-only sequences (without quality scores), filtering differed. The assay was immunoSEQ multiplex PCR, and TCRdb's table has in-frame clones only and misses some. Clone size and the V and J calls come from that table; the DNA yielded D and trimming. The sample lists around 1.5 million clones, 95% to 99% occurring once. Negatively enriched CD4+ T cells were divided by CD45RA into naive and memory. This receptor was obtained from a young man in good health. Specimen: naive CD4+ T cells sorted from blood. Sample subset: CD45RA+ positively selected.

CDR3 in amino acids: CASSVATTNTGELFF. CDR3 DNA sequence: TGTGCCAGCAGCGTAGCTACGACGAACACCGGGGAGCTGTTTTTT. The chain has TRBV9 and TRBJ2-2; D is uncertain. V gave up 0 bases and J gave up 0 bases, with 6 bases separating them. The CDR3 spans 15 residues. Germline V gene lookup returns CDR1 SGDLS and CDR2 YYNGEE.